A selection of T cell receptor beta chains follows, all from one sample in a study of blood T cells in healthy people across ages. TCRdb analysed the 5' RACE reads with MiXCR anew, one entry per CDR3 protein. The sample contains fewer than 1 million distinct CDR3 sequences, under 45% of which appear only once. Sample: blood. The receptors here all came from a man in his fifties or sixties in good health. Each CDR3 is given with its conserved first and last residue. A D gene is named only where the DNA matches it firmly. Not all rows give a size; the values are once, few, many and, for expanded clones, a class.

clone size	V gene	D gene	J gene	CDR3 DNA	CDR3 protein
NA	TRBV10-3	NA	TRBJ2-1	TGTGCCATCAGTGATCAAGGGCCATACAATGAGCAGTTCTTC	CAISDQGPYNEQFF
many	TRBV24-1	NA	TRBJ2-1	TGTGCCACCAGTGATCGGTGGGGGGCCCACAATGAGCAGTTCTTC	CATSDRWGAHNEQFF
NA	TRBV3-1	TRBD2	TRBJ2-1	TGTGCCAGCAGCCAAGATAGCGGGGGTTACAATGAGCAGTTCTTC	CASSQDSGGYNEQFF
NA	TRBV6-5	NA	TRBJ1-2	TGTGCCAGCAGAAACTCCGGACAGTCCTCTAACTATGGCTACACCTTC	CASRNSGQSSNYGYTF
few	TRBV4-3	NA	TRBJ2-3	TGCGCCAGCAGCCACACGTCGGCAGATACGCAGTATTTT	CASSHTSADTQYF
NA	TRBV6-1	TRBD1	TRBJ1-1	TGTGCCAGCAGGCGGACAGGCCCCGACTCTGAAGCTTTCTTT	CASRRTGPDSEAFF
few	TRBV7-2	NA	TRBJ2-2	TGTGCCAGCAGCTTACTTACGGGATTGGTCACCGGGGAGCTGTTTTTT	CASSLLTGLVTGELFF
many	TRBV11-2	TRBD1	TRBJ2-7	TGTGCCAGCAGCCTTACTCCGGGACAGGGTTTCGACGAGCAGTACTTC	CASSLTPGQGFDEQYF
NA	TRBV7-2	NA	TRBJ1-6	TGTGCCAGCACGGGACCACTAGCTTATTCACCCCTCCACTTT	CASTGPLAYSPLHF
NA	TRBV29-1	NA	TRBJ2-5	TGCAGCGTTGCTCGAAGCCAAGAGACCCAGTACTTC	CSVARSQETQYF
few	TRBV5-5	NA	TRBJ2-3	TGTGCCAGCAGCTCTAACGCCGGGATCACAGATACGCAGTATTTT	CASSSNAGITDTQYF
NA	TRBV30	NA	TRBJ1-4	TGTGCCTGGGGGGGGCAGTTAAATGAAAAACTGTTTTTT	CAWGGQLNEKLFF
NA	TRBV14	NA	TRBJ1-2	TGTGCCAGCAGCCAACTAACAGGGAAGGCTAACTATGGCTACACCTTC	CASSQLTGKANYGYTF
NA	TRBV13	NA	TRBJ2-1	TGTGCCAGCAGCTTAGGGGGGGGAAACTCCTACAATGAGCAGTTCTTC	CASSLGGGNSYNEQFF
NA	TRBV6-5	NA	TRBJ2-2	TGTGCCAGCATGCTAACAGGGAACACCGGGGAGCTGTTTTTT	CASMLTGNTGELFF
NA	TRBV28	TRBD1	TRBJ1-2	TGTGCCAGCAGTTCCTCCGGGACAGGGGAATATTATGGCTACACCTTC	CASSSSGTGEYYGYTF
many	TRBV7-2	TRBD2	TRBJ2-4	TGTGCCAGCGAAGACGGACTAGCGGGGAGCAACATTCAGTACTTC	CASEDGLAGSNIQYF
NA	TRBV12-3/TRBV12-4	TRBD1	TRBJ2-4	TGTGCCAGCACTTACAGGGACAGATCCGAAAACATTCAGTACTTC	CASTYRDRSENIQYF
few	TRBV20-1	NA	TRBJ2-7	TGCAGTGCTGGCCCGGGGTACGAGCAGTACTTC	CSAGPGYEQYF
NA	TRBV18	NA	TRBJ2-7	TGTGCCAGCTCACGCGAAGGACGACACGAGTCCTACGAGCAGTACTTC	CASSREGRHESYEQYF
NA	TRBV5-1	NA	TRBJ2-2	TGCGCCAGCAGCTCCTTAACAGGGAGCTACACCGGGGGGCTGTTTTTT	CASSSLTGSYTGGLFF
few	TRBV20-1	NA	TRBJ1-1	TGCAGTGCTAGAGATGTATCAGTTACTGAAGCTTTCTTT	CSARDVSVTEAFF
NA	TRBV7-3	TRBD2	TRBJ2-1	TGTGCCAGCAGCTATAGCGGGGTAGGCGTCAATGAGCAGTTCTTC	CASSYSGVGVNEQFF
NA	TRBV9	NA	TRBJ2-1	TGTGCCAGCAGCTCCAGTCGGTACAATGAGCAGTTCTTC	CASSSSRYNEQFF
many	TRBV11-1	NA	TRBJ2-4	TGTGCCAGCAGCTTTAGGGGCAAGCAGTACTTC	CASSFRGKQYF
NA	TRBV20-1	TRBD1	TRBJ2-5	TGCAGTGCTAGGGGTTTGGGGGCCGGGACAGATGAAGAGACCCAGTACTTC	CSARGLGAGTDEETQYF
once	TRBV6-6	NA	TRBJ2-3	TGTGCCAGCAGTTCGGACAGCCCCCCAGATACGCAGTATTTT	CASSSDSPPDTQYF
many	TRBV18	NA	TRBJ2-5	TGTGCCAGCTCACCACAGGCGGACGTCCCCCGGGAGACCCAGTACTTC	CASSPQADVPRETQYF
NA	TRBV29-1	NA	TRBJ1-1	TGCAGCGCATCAGTGAACGCTGAAGCTTTCTTT	CSASVNAEAFF
few	TRBV2	TRBD1	TRBJ1-4	TGTGCCAGCAGTGAAGCTATAGTTTTTGACAGGGTCAAAGCAACTAATGAAAAACTGTTTTTT	CASSEAIVFDRVKATNEKLFF
many	TRBV11-2	NA	TRBJ2-7	TGTGCCAGCAGCTTGTTTGGCGGGGACTACGAGCAGTACTTC	CASSLFGGDYEQYF
few	TRBV27	TRBD1	TRBJ2-7	TGTGCCAGCAGTAAAAGATTCGGGACAGCTAACTACGAGCAGTACTTC	CASSKRFGTANYEQYF
few	TRBV7-2	NA	TRBJ2-7	TGTGCCAGCAGCTTAGTGGATGGATACGAGCAGTACTTC	CASSLVDGYEQYF
NA	TRBV11-2	NA	TRBJ1-4	TGTGCCAGCAGCTCGATGGGACGTGTCGAAAAACTGTTTTTT	CASSSMGRVEKLFF
NA	TRBV5-1	TRBD2	TRBJ2-1	TGCGCCAGCAGCATTACTAGCGGGAGCTACAATGAGCAGTTCTTC	CASSITSGSYNEQFF
NA	TRBV12-3/TRBV12-4	TRBD1	TRBJ2-1	TGTGCCGGTACCCTCGGGGACAGAGTTTCGAGTGAGCAGTTCTTC	CAGTLGDRVSSEQFF
few	TRBV10-3	TRBD2	TRBJ2-5	TGTGCCATCAGTGGCCCGGGACTAGACGGGGAGACCCAGTACTTC	CAISGPGLDGETQYF
NA	TRBV7-6	NA	TRBJ1-2	TGTGCCAGCAGCTTAAACAGGTGGAGCTCCTACAATGGCTACACCTTC	CASSLNRWSSYNGYTF
NA	TRBV7-8	NA	TRBJ1-1	TGTGCCAGCAGCCCTCAGACGCTTGACACTGAAGCTTTCTTT	CASSPQTLDTEAFF
NA	TRBV7-2	NA	TRBJ2-1	TGTGCCAGCAACTTTGACGGGAGCTACAATGAGCAGTTCTTC	CASNFDGSYNEQFF
NA	TRBV4-3	NA	TRBJ2-3	TGCGCCAGCAGCCGGAGAGGCGGCGGGGAGGATACGCAGTATTTT	CASSRRGGGEDTQYF
many	TRBV30	NA	TRBJ2-7	TGTGCCTGGAGTATAAACCTCCTATCCCGGGACACTGCCTACGAGCAGTACTTC	CAWSINLLSRDTAYEQYF
NA	TRBV6-1	NA	TRBJ1-6	TGTGCCAGCAGTGAATCAGATTACCCACCCCTCCACTTT	CASSESDYPPLHF
NA	TRBV24-1	TRBD2	TRBJ2-5	TGTGCCACCAGTAGGAGCGGGGGCCGGGAGACCCAGTACTTC	CATSRSGGRETQYF
NA	TRBV6-2/TRBV6-3	NA	TRBJ2-7	TGTGCCAGCAGTTATCGTTACGACAGGCGAGCGTCCTACGAGCAGTACTTC	CASSYRYDRRASYEQYF
NA	TRBV5-1	TRBD1	TRBJ2-3	TGCGCCAGCAGCAGTGGGACAGGGGTCGGCACAGATACGCAGTATTTT	CASSSGTGVGTDTQYF
few	TRBV9	TRBD2	TRBJ2-3	TGTGCCAGCAGCGTGGGACTAGCGGGGCCCAGCACAGATACGCAGTATTTT	CASSVGLAGPSTDTQYF
few	TRBV20-1	TRBD2	TRBJ2-1	TGCAGTGCTAGAGTCCAAGCGGGGGGGTCATACAATGAGCAGTTCTTC	CSARVQAGGSYNEQFF
NA	TRBV6-1	NA	TRBJ2-7	TGTGCCGGCACCCTCTCGGAGGTTAACTACGAGCAGTACTTC	CAGTLSEVNYEQYF
NA	TRBV2	NA	TRBJ2-5	TGTGCCAGCAGAACGATCGTCGGGACACAGTTCCAAGGGACCCAGTACTTC	CASRTIVGTQFQGTQYF
NA	TRBV5-8	NA	TRBJ2-7	TGTGCCAGCAGCTTGGTGGGGACACAGGTTCTCTACGAGCAGTACTTC	CASSLVGTQVLYEQYF
NA	TRBV5-5	NA	TRBJ1-2	TGTGCCAGCAGCTTCGAGGAAACGGATGGCTACACCTTC	CASSFEETDGYTF
NA	TRBV2	NA	TRBJ2-4	TGTGCCAGCAGTGAGGACATTCAGTACTTC	CASSEDIQYF